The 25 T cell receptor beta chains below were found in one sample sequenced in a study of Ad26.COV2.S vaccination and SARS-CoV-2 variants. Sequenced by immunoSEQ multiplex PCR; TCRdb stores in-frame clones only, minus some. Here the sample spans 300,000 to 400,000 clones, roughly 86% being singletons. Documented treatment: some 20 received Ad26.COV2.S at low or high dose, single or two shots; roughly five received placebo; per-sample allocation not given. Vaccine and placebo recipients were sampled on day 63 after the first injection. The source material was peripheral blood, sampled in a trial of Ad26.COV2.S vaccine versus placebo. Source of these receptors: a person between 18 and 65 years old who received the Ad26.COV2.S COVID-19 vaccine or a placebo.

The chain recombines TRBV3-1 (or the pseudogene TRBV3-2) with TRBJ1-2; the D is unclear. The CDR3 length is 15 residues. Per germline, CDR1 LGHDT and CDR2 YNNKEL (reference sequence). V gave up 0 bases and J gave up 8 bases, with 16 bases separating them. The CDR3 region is CASSQDWIRSGGYTF. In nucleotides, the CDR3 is TGTGCCAGCAGCCAAGATTGGATCCGGTCGGGAGGCTACACCTTC.

This CDR3 is CASSSGLRETQYF. The CDR3 coding sequence is TGTGCCAGCAGTTCGGGCCTCCGGGAGACCCAGTACTTC. The chain carries TRBV12-3 or TRBV12-4 and TRBJ2-5; D gene ambiguous. This CDR3 has 13 amino acids. V lost 4 bases and J lost 5, with 11 bases in between.

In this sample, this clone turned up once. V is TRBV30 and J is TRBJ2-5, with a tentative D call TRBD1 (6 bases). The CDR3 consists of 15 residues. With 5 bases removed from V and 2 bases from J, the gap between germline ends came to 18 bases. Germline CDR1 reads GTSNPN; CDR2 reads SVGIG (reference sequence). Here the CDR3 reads CAWGGWDNFQETQYF. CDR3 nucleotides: TGTGCCTGGGGTGGGTGGGACAACTTTCAAGAGACCCAGTACTTC.

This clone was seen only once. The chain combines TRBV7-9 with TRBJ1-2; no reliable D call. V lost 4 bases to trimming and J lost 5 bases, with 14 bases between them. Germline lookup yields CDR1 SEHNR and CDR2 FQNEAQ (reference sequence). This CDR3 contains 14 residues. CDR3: CASSSIQTDYGYTF. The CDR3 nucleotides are TGTGCCAGCAGCTCCATACAGACCGATTATGGCTACACCTTC.

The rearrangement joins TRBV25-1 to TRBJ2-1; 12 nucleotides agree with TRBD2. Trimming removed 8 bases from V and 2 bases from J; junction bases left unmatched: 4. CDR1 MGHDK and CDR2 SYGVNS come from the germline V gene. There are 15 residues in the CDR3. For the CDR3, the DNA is TGTGCCAGCGGACTAGCGGGGCCTGCCTACAATGAGCAGTTCTTC. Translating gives CASGLAGPAYNEQFF.

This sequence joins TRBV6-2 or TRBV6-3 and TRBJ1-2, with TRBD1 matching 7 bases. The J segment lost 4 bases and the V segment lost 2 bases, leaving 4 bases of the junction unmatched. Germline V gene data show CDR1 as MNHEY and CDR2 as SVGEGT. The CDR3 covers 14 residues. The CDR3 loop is CASSYGTVSYGYTF. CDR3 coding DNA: TGTGCCAGCAGTTACGGGACAGTATCCTATGGCTACACCTTC.

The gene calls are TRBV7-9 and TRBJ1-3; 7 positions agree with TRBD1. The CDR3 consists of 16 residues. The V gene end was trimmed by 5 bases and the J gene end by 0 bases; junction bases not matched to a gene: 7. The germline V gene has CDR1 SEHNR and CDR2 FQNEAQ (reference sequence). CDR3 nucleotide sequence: TGTGCCAGCAGCCCCTACACAGGGGACTCTGGAAACACCATATATTTT. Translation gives CASSPYTGDSGNTIYF. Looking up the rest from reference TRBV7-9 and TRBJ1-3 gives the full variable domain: DTGVSQNPRHKITKRGQNVTFRCDPISEHNRLYWYRQTLGQGPEFLTYFQNEAQLEKSRLLSDRFSAERPKGSFSTLEIQRTEQGDSAMYLCASSPYTGDSGNTIYFGEGSWLTVV.

The CDR3 is CASSYFSGAVNEQYF. The DNA for the CDR3 is TGTGCCAGCAGCTACTTCTCGGGGGCGGTCAACGAGCAGTACTTC. The chain couples TRBV11-2 to TRBJ2-7; D tentatively reads TRBD1 or TRBD2 (6 bases each). V was clipped by 4 bases and J by 5 bases, with 18 bases between them. The germline gives CDR1 SGHAT, CDR2 FQNNGV. This CDR3 has 15 amino acids.

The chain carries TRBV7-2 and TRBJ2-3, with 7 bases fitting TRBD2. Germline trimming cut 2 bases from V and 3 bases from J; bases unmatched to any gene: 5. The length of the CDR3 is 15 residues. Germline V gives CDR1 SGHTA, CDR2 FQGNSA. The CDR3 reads CASSLTGTTTDTQYF. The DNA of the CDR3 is TGTGCCAGCAGCTTAACCGGGACTACGACAGATACGCAGTATTTT.

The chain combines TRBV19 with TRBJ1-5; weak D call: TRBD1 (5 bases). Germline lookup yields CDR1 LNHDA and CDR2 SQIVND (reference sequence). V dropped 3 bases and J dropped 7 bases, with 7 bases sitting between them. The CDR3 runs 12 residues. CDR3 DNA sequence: TGTGCCAGTAGTATGCGGGACCAGCCCCAGCATTTT. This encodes CASSMRDQPQHF.

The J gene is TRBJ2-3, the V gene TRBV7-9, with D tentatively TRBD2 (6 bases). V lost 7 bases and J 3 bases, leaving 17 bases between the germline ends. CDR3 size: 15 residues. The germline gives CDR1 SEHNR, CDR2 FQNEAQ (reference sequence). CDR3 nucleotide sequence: TGTGCCAGCACCACGGAGGACGGAGGGACAGATACGCAGTATTTT. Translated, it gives CASTTEDGGTDTQYF.

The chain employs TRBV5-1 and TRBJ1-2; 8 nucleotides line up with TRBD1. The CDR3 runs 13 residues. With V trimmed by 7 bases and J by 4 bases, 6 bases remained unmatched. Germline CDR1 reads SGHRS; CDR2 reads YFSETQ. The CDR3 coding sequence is TGCGCCAGCCGGACAGGGTCCATCTATGGCTACACCTTC. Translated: CASRTGSIYGYTF.

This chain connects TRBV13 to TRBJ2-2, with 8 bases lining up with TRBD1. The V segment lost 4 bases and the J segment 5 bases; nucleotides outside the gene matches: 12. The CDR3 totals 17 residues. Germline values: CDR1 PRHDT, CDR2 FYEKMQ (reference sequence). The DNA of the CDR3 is TGTGCCAGCAGCTCTGTCTTTCAGGGGGCTGGAACCGGGGAGCTGTTTTTT. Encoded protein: CASSSVFQGAGTGELFF.

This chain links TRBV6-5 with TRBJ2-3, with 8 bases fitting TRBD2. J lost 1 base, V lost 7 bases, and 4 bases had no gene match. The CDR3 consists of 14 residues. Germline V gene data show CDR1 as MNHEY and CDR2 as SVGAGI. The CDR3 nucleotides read TGTGCCAGCAAAACGGGGGGGCGCACAGATACGCAGTATTTT. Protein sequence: CASKTGGRTDTQYF.

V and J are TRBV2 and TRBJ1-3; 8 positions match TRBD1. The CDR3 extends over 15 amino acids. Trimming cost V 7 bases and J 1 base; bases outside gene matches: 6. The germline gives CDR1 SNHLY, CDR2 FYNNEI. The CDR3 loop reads CASNFQGASGNTIYF. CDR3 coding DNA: TGTGCCAGCAACTTCCAGGGGGCATCTGGAAACACCATATATTTT.

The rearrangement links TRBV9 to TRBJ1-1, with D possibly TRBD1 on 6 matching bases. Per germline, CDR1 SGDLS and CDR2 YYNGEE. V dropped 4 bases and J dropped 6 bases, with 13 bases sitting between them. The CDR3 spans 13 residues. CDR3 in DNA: TGTGCCAGCAGCCTTCGGGAGGGGGCTGAAGCTTTCTTT. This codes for CASSLREGAEAFF. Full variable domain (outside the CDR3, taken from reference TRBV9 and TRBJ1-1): DSGVTQTPKHLITATGQRVTLRCSPRSGDLSVYWYQQSLDQGLQFLIQYYNGEERAKGNILERFSAQQFPDLHSELNLSSLELGDSALYFCASSLREGAEAFFGQGTRLTVV.

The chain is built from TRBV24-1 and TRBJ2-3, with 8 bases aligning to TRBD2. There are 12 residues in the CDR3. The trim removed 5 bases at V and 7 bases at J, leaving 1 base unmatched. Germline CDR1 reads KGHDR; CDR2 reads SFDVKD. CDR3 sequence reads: CATSGGGYTQYF. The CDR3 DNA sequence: TGTGCCACCAGTGGCGGGGGGTATACGCAGTATTTT.

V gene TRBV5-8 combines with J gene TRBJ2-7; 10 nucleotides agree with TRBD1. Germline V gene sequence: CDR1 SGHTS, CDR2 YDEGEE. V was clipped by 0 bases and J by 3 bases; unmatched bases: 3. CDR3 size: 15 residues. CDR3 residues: CASSLGQGAFYEQYF. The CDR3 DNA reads TGTGCCAGCAGCTTGGGACAGGGGGCCTTCTACGAGCAGTACTTC.

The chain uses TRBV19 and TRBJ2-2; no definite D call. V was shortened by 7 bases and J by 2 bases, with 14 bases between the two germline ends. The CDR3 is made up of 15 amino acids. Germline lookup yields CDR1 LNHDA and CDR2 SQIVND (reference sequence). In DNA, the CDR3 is TGTGCCAGTATCTCCCCGGACGGTAACACCGGGGAGCTGTTTTTT. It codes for CASISPDGNTGELFF. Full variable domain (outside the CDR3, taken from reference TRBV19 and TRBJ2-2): DGGITQSPKYLFRKEGQNVTLSCEQNLNHDAMYWYRQDPGQGLRLIYYSQIVNDFQKGDIAEGYSVSREKKESFPLTVTSAQKNPTAFYLCASISPDGNTGELFFGEGSRLTVL.

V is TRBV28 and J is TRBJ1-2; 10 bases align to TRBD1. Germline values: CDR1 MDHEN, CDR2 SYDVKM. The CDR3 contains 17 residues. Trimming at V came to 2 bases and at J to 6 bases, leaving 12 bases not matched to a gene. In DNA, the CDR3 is TGTGCCAGCAGTTTAGCGACAGGGGGCGGTGACGCTGATGGCTACACCTTC. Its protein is CASSLATGGGDADGYTF.

The CDR3 spells CASSPDGNGPGLASRSEQFF. DNA of the CDR3: TGTGCCAGCTCACCAGATGGAAATGGACCGGGACTAGCGTCTCGGAGTGAGCAGTTCTTC. The V and J genes are TRBV18 and TRBJ2-1, with 10 bases lining up with TRBD2. The ends lost 2 bases at V and 9 bases at J; junction bases unmatched: 22. Germline CDR1 is KGHSH and CDR2 is LQKENI. CDR3 length: 20 residues.

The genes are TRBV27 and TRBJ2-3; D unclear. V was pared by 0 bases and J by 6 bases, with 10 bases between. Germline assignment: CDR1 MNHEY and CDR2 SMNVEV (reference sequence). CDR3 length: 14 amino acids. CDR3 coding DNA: TGTGCCAGCAGTTTATCAGGCCGGTGGGATACGCAGTATTTT. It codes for CASSLSGRWDTQYF.

The CDR3 sequence: CASSYYRKDSPLHF. The CDR3 DNA is TGTGCCAGCAGTTACTACAGGAAGGATTCACCCCTCCACTTT. The chain links TRBV6-5 to TRBJ1-6; a weak D match, TRBD1 (5 bases). The V gene lost 1 base and the J gene lost 8 bases, with 9 bases spanning the gap. Germline V gene data show CDR1 as MNHEY and CDR2 as SVGAGI. The CDR3 totals 14 residues.

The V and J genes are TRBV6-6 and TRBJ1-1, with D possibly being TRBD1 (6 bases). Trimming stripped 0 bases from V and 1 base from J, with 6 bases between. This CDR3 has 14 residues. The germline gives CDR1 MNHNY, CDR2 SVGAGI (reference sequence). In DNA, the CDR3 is TGTGCCAGCAGTTACTCGACAGGGAACACTGAAGCTTTCTTT. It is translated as CASSYSTGNTEAFF.

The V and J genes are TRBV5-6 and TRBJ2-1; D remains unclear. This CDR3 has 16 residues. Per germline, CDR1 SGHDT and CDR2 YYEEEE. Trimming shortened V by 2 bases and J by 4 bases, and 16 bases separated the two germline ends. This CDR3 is CASSFRTSGFYNEQFF. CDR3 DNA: TGTGCCAGCAGCTTCCGGACGTCGGGTTTTTACAATGAGCAGTTCTTC.